Listed here is a single T cell receptor (beta chain). This entry comes from a study of shared clonotypes between healthy human individuals. Data came from immunoSEQ multiplex PCR; TCRdb stores just in-frame clones and leaves some out. The table includes about 2 million clones, about 95% detected once. This CDR3 has 14 residues. The J segment lost 2 bases and the V segment lost 8 bases, leaving 5 bases of the junction unmatched. The germline CDR1 and CDR2 sequences are SNHLY and FYNNEI. CD8 cells classed as naive were CD45RO-negative and positively selected for CCR7, excluding terminally differentiated effector memory CD45RA+ cells.

The sequence was collected from a man aged 18-30 years in good health. V is TRBV2 and J is TRBJ2-3; 9 nucleotides align to TRBD1. The sequenced sample was naive CD8+ T cells sorted from blood. CDR3 DNA sequence: TGTGCCAGCCGCTGGACAGGGGACACAGATACGCAGTATTTT. Its translation: CASRWTGDTDTQYF.